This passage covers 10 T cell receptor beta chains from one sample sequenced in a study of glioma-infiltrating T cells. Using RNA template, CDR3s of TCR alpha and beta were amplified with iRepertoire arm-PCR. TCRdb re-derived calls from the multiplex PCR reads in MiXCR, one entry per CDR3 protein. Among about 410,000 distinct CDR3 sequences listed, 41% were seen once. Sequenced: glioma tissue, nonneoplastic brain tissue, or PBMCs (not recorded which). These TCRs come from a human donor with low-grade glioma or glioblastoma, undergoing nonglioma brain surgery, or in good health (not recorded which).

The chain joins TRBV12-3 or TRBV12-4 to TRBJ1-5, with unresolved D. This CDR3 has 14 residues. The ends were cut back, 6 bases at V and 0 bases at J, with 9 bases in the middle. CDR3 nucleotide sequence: TGTGCCAGCAGCGGTGACTATAGCAATCAGCCCCAGCATTTT. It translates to CASSGDYSNQPQHF.

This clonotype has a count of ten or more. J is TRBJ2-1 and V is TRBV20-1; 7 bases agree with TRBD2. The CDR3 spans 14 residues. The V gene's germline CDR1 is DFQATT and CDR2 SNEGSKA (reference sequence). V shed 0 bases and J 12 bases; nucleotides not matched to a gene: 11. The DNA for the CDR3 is TGCAGTGCTAGAGATCGGAGGACTAGGGTCCTGCAGTTCTTC. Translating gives CSARDRRTRVLQFF.

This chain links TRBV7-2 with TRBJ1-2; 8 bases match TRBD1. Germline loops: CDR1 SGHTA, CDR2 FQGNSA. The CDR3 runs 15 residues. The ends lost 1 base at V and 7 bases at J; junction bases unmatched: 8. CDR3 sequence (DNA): TGTGCCAGCAGCTTAGTCGTCACAGGGGGTCGTGGCTACACCTTC. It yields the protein CASSLVVTGGRGYTF.

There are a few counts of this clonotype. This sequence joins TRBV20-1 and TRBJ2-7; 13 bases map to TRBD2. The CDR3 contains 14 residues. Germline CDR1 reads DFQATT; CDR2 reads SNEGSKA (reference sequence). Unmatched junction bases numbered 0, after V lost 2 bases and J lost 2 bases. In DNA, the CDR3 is TGCAGTGCTAGAACTAGCGGGAGGGCCTACGAGCAGTACTTC. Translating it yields CSARTSGRAYEQYF.

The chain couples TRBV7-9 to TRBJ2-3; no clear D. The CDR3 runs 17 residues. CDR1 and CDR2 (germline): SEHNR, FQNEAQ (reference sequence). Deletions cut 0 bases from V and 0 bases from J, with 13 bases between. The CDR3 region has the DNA TGTGCCAGCAGCTTAGCTCGCGCGGCGCCCAGCACAGATACGCAGTATTTT. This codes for CASSLARAAPSTDTQYF.

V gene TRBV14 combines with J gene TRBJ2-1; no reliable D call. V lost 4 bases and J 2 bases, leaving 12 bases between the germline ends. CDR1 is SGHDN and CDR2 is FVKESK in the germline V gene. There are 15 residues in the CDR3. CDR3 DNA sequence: TGTGCCAGCAGCCGACAAGCATGGGCCTACAATGAGCAGTTCTTC. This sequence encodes CASSRQAWAYNEQFF.

The CDR3 nucleotides are TGTGCCAGCAGTCGGACATTAGGAAGCAATCAGCCCCAGCATTTT. Translating it yields CASSRTLGSNQPQHF. The chain uses TRBV2 and TRBJ1-5; D is possibly TRBD1 (5 bases). The germline V gene encodes CDR1 SNHLY and CDR2 FYNNEI. This CDR3 has 15 residues. Trimming removed 5 bases from V and 1 base from J, with 12 bases in between.

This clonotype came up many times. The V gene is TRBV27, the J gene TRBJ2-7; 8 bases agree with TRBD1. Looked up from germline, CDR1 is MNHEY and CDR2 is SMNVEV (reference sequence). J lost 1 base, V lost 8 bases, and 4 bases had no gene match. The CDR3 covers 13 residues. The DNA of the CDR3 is TGTGCCAGCGCGGGACAGGCTTCCTACGAGCAGTACTTC. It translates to CASAGQASYEQYF.

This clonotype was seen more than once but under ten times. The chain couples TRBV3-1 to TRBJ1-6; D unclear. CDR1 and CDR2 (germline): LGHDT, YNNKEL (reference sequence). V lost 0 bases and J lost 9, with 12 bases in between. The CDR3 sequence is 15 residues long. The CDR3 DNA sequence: TGTGCCAGCAGCCAAGAGGGCGCAGGAACTTCACCCCTCCACTTT. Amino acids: CASSQEGAGTSPLHF.

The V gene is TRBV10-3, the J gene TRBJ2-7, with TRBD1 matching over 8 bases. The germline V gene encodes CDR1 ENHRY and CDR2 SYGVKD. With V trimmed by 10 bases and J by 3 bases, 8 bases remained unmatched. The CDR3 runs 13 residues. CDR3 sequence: CASRGRLGYEQYF. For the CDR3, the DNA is TGTGCCAGCAGGGGGCGCCTAGGCTACGAGCAGTACTTC.